These 24 T cell receptor beta chains share one sample of origin, sequenced in a study of graft-versus-host responses after intestinal transplantation. Sequencing used immunoSEQ multiplex PCR; TCRdb keeps in-frame clones, though not all of them. The sample lists 40,000 or so clones, just under 90% occurring once. Source: PBMCs, taken 260 to 270 days after transplant. The receptors were sampled from a human patient who received an intestinal transplant, so some T cells may come from the graft donor.

The V call is TRBV7-3, the J call TRBJ2-7, with D tentatively TRBD2 (5 bases). From germline, CDR1 is SGHTA and CDR2 FQGTGA. Trimming took 6 bases from V and 0 from J, leaving 9 bases between them. The CDR3 contains 13 residues. The CDR3 is CASRERISYEQYF. The CDR3 nucleotides read TGTGCCAGCAGGGAGCGGATCTCCTACGAGCAGTACTTC. Full variable domain (remainder filled in from reference TRBV7-3 and TRBJ2-7): GAGVSQTPSNKVTEKGKYVELRCDPISGHTALYWYRQSLGQGPEFLIYFQGTGAADDSGLPNDRFFAVRPEGSVSTLKIQRTERGDSAVYLCASRERISYEQYFGPGTRLTVT.

This clone has just one count. The chain links TRBV25-1 to TRBJ2-2; D gene unclear. The ends were cut back, 3 bases at V and 4 bases at J, with 15 bases in the middle. The germline V gene has CDR1 MGHDK and CDR2 SYGVNS. The CDR3 totals 16 residues. CDR3 coding DNA: TGTGCCAGCAGTGAGATCGGAACACAGTTCACCGGGGAGCTGTTTTTT. The encoded protein is CASSEIGTQFTGELFF. Combining the CDR3 with reference TRBV25-1 and TRBJ2-2 gives the whole variable domain EADIYQTPRYLVIGTGKKITLECSQTMGHDKMYWYQQDPGMELHLIHYSYGVNSTEKGDLSSESTVSRIRTEHFPLTLESARPSHTSQYLCASSEIGTQFTGELFFGEGSRLTVL.

The V gene is TRBV4-2, the J gene TRBJ2-5; the match to TRBD1 covers 10 bases. With the DNA end fitting TRBJ2-7 better, the J assignment may be wrong. Germline CDR1 LGHNA, CDR2 YNFKEQ. The CDR3 spans 13 residues. CDR3 in amino acids: CASSQGDRGEQYF. In DNA form, the CDR3 reads TGTGCCAGCAGCCAAGGGGACAGGGGCGAGCAGTACTTC.

The V and J genes are TRBV2 and TRBJ1-1; TRBD1 agrees at 11 bases. V gave up 6 bases and J gave up 6 bases; unmatched junction bases: 3. The CDR3 has 13 residues. Germline V lookup: CDR1 SNHLY, CDR2 FYNNEI. For the CDR3, the DNA is TGTGCCAGCAGGGACAGGGGGCTGGCTGAAGCTTTCTTT. This sequence encodes CASRDRGLAEAFF.

The rearrangement uses TRBV7-3 and TRBJ2-7; the D is unclear. The germline V and J ends were trimmed by 5 bases and 0 bases, with 17 bases remaining between them. CDR1 is SGHTA and CDR2 is FQGTGA in the germline V gene. The CDR3 spans 16 residues. CDR3: CASSHNSIHDSYEQYF. The CDR3 DNA reads TGTGCCAGCAGCCACAATTCAATACACGACTCCTACGAGCAGTACTTC.

CDR3 loop: CASSLSTGYNEQFF. CDR3 DNA sequence: TGTGCCAGCTCACTCTCGACAGGGTACAATGAGCAGTTCTTC. J is TRBJ2-1 and V is TRBV18, with 7 bases that match TRBD1. The CDR3 loop spans 14 amino acids. The junction had 4 bases not matched to a gene; V was cut back by 4 bases and J by 4 bases. The V gene's germline CDR1 is KGHSH and CDR2 LQKENI.

The chain couples TRBV7-9 to TRBJ2-5, with 9 bases identical to TRBD1. The tail of the sequence fits TRBJ2-7 better, so the J call may be wrong. The CDR3 runs to 14 residues. Germline V gene data show CDR1 as SEHNR and CDR2 as FQNEAQ (reference sequence). In nucleotides, the CDR3 is TGTGCCAGCAGCCCGGGACAGGGAGTCAACGAGCAGTACTTC. It specifies CASSPGQGVNEQYF.

This clone was counted only a few times. The gene calls are TRBV5-1 and TRBJ2-7; 10 nucleotides align to TRBD1. The germline V gene has CDR1 SGHRS and CDR2 YFSETQ. The CDR3 has 12 amino acids. V trimming: 10 bases; J trimming: 4 bases; junction bases outside the gene matches: 5. CDR3 DNA sequence: TGCGCCTTCCCGGGACAGGGGTACGAGCAGTACTTC. This sequence encodes CAFPGQGYEQYF.

V is TRBV6-1 and J is TRBJ2-1; TRBD2 might be the D (5 bases). The ends were cut back, 3 bases at V and 0 bases at J, with 9 bases in the middle. The CDR3 has 15 amino acids. Germline V gene lookup returns CDR1 MNHNS and CDR2 SASEGT. CDR3 residues: CASSDPGTSYNEQFF. The CDR3 nucleotides read TGTGCCAGCAGTGACCCGGGAACCTCCTACAATGAGCAGTTCTTC.

This sequence joins TRBV13 and TRBJ2-1; TRBD2 matches 9 bases. V was clipped by 11 bases and J by 4 bases; unmatched bases: 9. This CDR3 region has 14 residues. Germline CDR1 is PRHDT and CDR2 is FYEKMQ (reference sequence). The CDR3 DNA follows: TGTGCCCGCGGGGGGGCCAGGGGATACAATGAGCAGTTCTTC. Its protein is CARGGARGYNEQFF.

The CDR3 loop is CASSFGSTDTQYF. The CDR3 DNA reads TGTGCCAGCAGCTTCGGGAGCACAGATACGCAGTATTTT. The chain employs TRBV11-3 and TRBJ2-3; unclear D gene. Trimming stripped 3 bases from V and 0 bases from J, with 4 bases between. From germline, CDR1 is SGHNT and CDR2 YENEEA. The CDR3 length is 13 residues.

The V and J genes are TRBV5-1 and TRBJ1-2, with D perhaps TRBD1 (5 bases). CDR1 is SGHRS and CDR2 is YFSETQ in the germline V gene. V was cut by 1 base and J by 6 bases, with 10 bases left in between. The CDR3 loop spans 13 amino acids. The CDR3 DNA reads as TGCGCCAGCAGCTTGAGTCTAGGGGATGGCTACACCTTC. Amino acid sequence: CASSLSLGDGYTF.

This clone was seen once. This rearrangement joins TRBV6-5 to TRBJ2-7; 8 nucleotides align to TRBD1. Germline loops: CDR1 MNHEY, CDR2 SVGAGI. Trimming removed 5 bases from V and 2 bases from J; junction bases left unmatched: 2. The CDR3 consists of 13 residues. Written as DNA, the CDR3 is TGTGCCAGCAGTCGGGACAGGACCTACGAGCAGTACTTC. Protein sequence: CASSRDRTYEQYF.

The V gene is TRBV2, the J gene TRBJ2-7; D call uncertain. The germline V gene has CDR1 SNHLY and CDR2 FYNNEI. V was pared by 3 bases and J by 0 bases, with 9 bases between. The CDR3 covers 14 residues. Here the CDR3 DNA reads TGTGCCAGCAGTGAGGTTCTTAGCTCCTACGAGCAGTACTTC. It encodes CASSEVLSSYEQYF.

This sequence joins TRBV2 and TRBJ2-3; 8 positions match TRBD2. The CDR3 runs to 16 residues. Germline V gene lookup returns CDR1 SNHLY and CDR2 FYNNEI. The ends lost 1 base at V and 2 bases at J; junction bases unmatched: 5. DNA of the CDR3: TGTGCCAGCAGTGAAGTACTGCGGGGGGACACAGATACGCAGTATTTT. Translated: CASSEVLRGDTDTQYF. Looking up the rest from reference TRBV2 and TRBJ2-3 gives the full variable domain: EPEVTQTPSHQVTQMGQEVILRCVPISNHLYFYWYRQILGQKVEFLVSFYNNEISEKSEIFDDQFSVERPDGSNFTLKIRSTKLEDSAMYFCASSEVLRGDTDTQYFGPGTRLTVL.

The chain is built from TRBV4-1 and TRBJ2-3, with 10 nucleotides matching TRBD2. After removal of 4 bases from V and 0 bases from J, the junction contained 7 bases not matched to a gene. The CDR3 runs to 17 residues. CDR1 and CDR2 from the germline V gene are MGHRA and YSYEKL. The CDR3 bases are TGCGCCAGCAGCCTCTTGCCTAGCGGGGGTAGCACAGATACGCAGTATTTT. Its translation: CASSLLPSGGSTDTQYF.

The chain has TRBV5-4 and TRBJ2-3; possibly TRBD1 or TRBD2 for D (6 bases each). Deletions cut 0 bases from V and 5 bases from J, with 16 bases between. Germline assignment: CDR1 SGHNT and CDR2 YYREEE (reference sequence). This CDR3 has 16 residues. CDR3 DNA sequence: TGTGCCAGCAGCTTGGCGGGGGCGCGTGGGGGAGATACGCAGTATTTT. It codes for CASSLAGARGGDTQYF.

The chain carries TRBV6-1 and TRBJ1-1; D ambiguous. The CDR3 loop spans 17 amino acids. Trimming took off 2 bases at V and 3 bases at J, with 19 bases between the two ends. Germline CDR1 reads MNHNS; CDR2 reads SASEGT. The CDR3 bases are TGTGCCAGCAGTGAATTTTTACGAGCAACCGGGGACACTGAAGCTTTCTTT. Translated, it gives CASSEFLRATGDTEAFF.

The chain combines TRBV4-1 with TRBJ1-1; 8 bases are a match to TRBD1. Germline V lookup: CDR1 MGHRA, CDR2 YSYEKL. This CDR3 has 15 residues. V trimming: 3 bases; J trimming: 3 bases; junction bases outside the gene matches: 6. CDR3 protein: CASSHPGTGDTEAFF. The DNA for the CDR3 is TGCGCCAGCAGCCACCCCGGGACAGGTGACACTGAAGCTTTCTTT.

This clone was found once. The chain couples TRBV28 to TRBJ2-1, with D possibly being TRBD2 (5 bases). The CDR3 sequence is 12 residues long. CDR1 and CDR2 from the germline V gene are MDHEN and SYDVKM. V lost 7 bases to trimming and J lost 4 bases, with 8 bases between them. The CDR3 DNA follows: TGTGCCAGCACCCGAGGGTACAATGAGCAGTTCTTC. Translated, it gives CASTRGYNEQFF. Combining the CDR3 with reference TRBV28 and TRBJ2-1 gives the whole variable domain DVKVTQSSRYLVKRTGEKVFLECVQDMDHENMFWYRQDPGLGLRLIYFSYDVKMKEKGDIPEGYSVSREKKERFSLILESASTNQTSMYLCASTRGYNEQFFGPGTRLTVL.

This clone was seen once. The V and J genes are TRBV19 and TRBJ1-1; D perhaps matches TRBD1 (6 bases). The CDR3 has 14 residues. Germline CDR1 LNHDA, CDR2 SQIVND (reference sequence). V shed 3 bases and J shed 2 bases, with 10 bases lying between them. The CDR3 spells CASSIGGLNTEAFF. The DNA for the CDR3 is TGTGCCAGTAGTATCGGGGGCCTAAACACTGAAGCTTTCTTT.

Only a few counts were recorded for this clone. The chain recombines TRBV5-1 with TRBJ2-1; perhaps TRBD2 as D (5 bases). In germline, CDR1 is SGHRS, CDR2 YFSETQ. The CDR3 consists of 18 residues. Trimming shortened V by 3 bases and J by 0 bases, and 19 bases separated the two germline ends. The CDR3 protein is CASSSLPVTRSSYNEQFF. CDR3 sequence (DNA): TGCGCCAGCAGCTCCCTGCCCGTAACTAGGAGCTCCTACAATGAGCAGTTCTTC.

V usage is TRBV27 and J usage is TRBJ2-5, with D uncertain. The germline V gene has CDR1 MNHEY and CDR2 SMNVEV (reference sequence). This CDR3 region has 12 residues. The V and J ends lost 5 bases and 4 bases respectively, with 8 bases between them. The CDR3 spells CASSKYGETQYF. For the CDR3, the DNA is TGTGCCAGCAGTAAATATGGAGAGACCCAGTACTTC.

J is TRBJ1-1 and V is TRBV1; TRBD1 reflects the table's D call only, with no check against the DNA. TRBV1 is recorded as a pseudogene. This CDR3 region has 15 residues. CDR3 sequence (DNA): TGCACCAGCAGCCTAGGGACAGGGAGGAACACTGAAGCTTTCTTT. As protein: CTSSLGTGRNTEAFF.